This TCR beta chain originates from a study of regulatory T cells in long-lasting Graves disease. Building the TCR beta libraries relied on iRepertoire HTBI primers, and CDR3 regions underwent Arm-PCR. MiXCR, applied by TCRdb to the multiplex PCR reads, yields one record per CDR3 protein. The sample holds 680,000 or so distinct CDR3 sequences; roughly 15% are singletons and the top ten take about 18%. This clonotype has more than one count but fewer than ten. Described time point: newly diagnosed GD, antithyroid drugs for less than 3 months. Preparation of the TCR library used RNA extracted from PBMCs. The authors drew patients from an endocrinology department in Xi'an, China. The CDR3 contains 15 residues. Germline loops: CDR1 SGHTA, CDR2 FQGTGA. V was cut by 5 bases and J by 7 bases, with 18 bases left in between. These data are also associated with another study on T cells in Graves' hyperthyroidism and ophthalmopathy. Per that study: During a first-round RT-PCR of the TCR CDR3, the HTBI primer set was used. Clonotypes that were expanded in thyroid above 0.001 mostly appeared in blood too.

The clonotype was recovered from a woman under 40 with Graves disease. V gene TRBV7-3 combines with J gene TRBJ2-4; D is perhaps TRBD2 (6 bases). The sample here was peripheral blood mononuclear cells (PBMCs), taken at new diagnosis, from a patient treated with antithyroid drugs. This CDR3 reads CASSRGPGRSNIQYF. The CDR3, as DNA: TGTGCCAGCAGCCGCGGTCCAGGGAGGTCGAACATTCAGTACTTC.